This TCR beta chain was identified during a study of T cells in Graves' hyperthyroidism and ophthalmopathy. RNA transcripts yielded amplified TCR beta CDR3 regions. HTBI primers were employed in a first-round RT-PCR of the TCR CDR3. TCRdb processed the multiplex PCR reads anew with MiXCR; each CDR3 protein has one entry. The sample holds under 400,000 distinct CDR3 sequences; 15% to 20% are singletons and the top ten take 15% to 17%. This CDR3 is 13 amino acids long. Trimming pared 6 bases from V and 4 bases from J, leaving 12 bases between. The receptor comes from a woman in her forties with Graves' ophthalmopathy. The V call is TRBV12-3 or TRBV12-4, the J call TRBJ1-1; D might be TRBD1 (6 bases). Sequences were obtained from blood. CDR3: CASRTGGGTEAFF. The CDR3 bases are TGTGCCAGCAGGACAGGCGGGGGCACTGAAGCTTTCTTT.